The source of this TCR beta chain is a study of blood T cells in healthy people across ages. A second about 7 to 11 cycle PCR used barcoded and J-beta primers. Each CDR3 protein gets one entry after TCRdb re-called the 5' RACE reads with MiXCR. The sample has 1.2 million to 1.5 million distinct CDR3 sequences; around 39% are singletons. CDR1 MRHNA and CDR2 SNTAGT come from the germline V gene. V was pared by 5 bases and J by 3 bases, with 15 bases between. The CDR3 consists of 15 residues. The receptor was derived from a woman aged 18-35 years in good health. V is TRBV6-4 and J is TRBJ2-3; D is unclear. The source material was blood. The DNA for the CDR3 is TGTGCCAGCAGTTCCTTCTTGGGCGCAACAGATACGCAGTATTTT. Its translation is CASSSFLGATDTQYF.